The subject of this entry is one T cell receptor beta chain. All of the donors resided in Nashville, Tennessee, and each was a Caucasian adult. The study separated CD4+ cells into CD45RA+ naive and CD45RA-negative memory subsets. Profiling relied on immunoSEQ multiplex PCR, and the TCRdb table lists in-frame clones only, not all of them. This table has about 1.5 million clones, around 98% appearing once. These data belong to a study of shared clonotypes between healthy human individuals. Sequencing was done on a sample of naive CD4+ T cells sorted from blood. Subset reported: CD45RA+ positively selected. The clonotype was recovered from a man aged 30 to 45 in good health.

CDR3: CAWSTSYGYTF. DNA for the CDR3: TGTGCCTGGAGTACAAGCTATGGCTACACCTTC. J is TRBJ1-2 and V is TRBV30; D is uncertain. Trimming removed 2 bases from V and 4 bases from J, with 5 bases in between. CDR3 length: 11 amino acids. Germline CDR1 GTSNPN, CDR2 SVGIG (reference sequence).